A selection of T cell receptor beta chains follows, all from one sample in a study of CD8+ T cells in alopecia areata. The repertoire was sequenced with immunoSEQ multiplex PCR; TCRdb's copy has only in-frame clones and lacks some. This table has about 74,000 clones, over 25% appearing once. This specimen was CD8+ T cells sorted from blood, taken at week 4, from a patient treated with tofacitinib. The receptors derive from a human donor with alopecia areata. The CDR3 runs from the conserved cysteine through the conserved F or W. A D gene is named only where the DNA matches it firmly. Not all rows give a size; the values are once, few, many and, for expanded clones, a class.

d_call	v_call	clone_size	j_call	cdr3_aa	cdr3_nt
NA	TRBV5-1	NA	TRBJ2-7	CASSLERGGAYEQYF	TGCGCCAGCAGCTTGGAAAGGGGAGGCGCCTACGAGCAGTACTTC
NA	TRBV29-1	few	TRBJ2-3	CSVEDWGATF	TGCAGCGTTGAAGATTGGGGCGCGACCTTT
TRBD1	TRBV10-2	few	TRBJ1-5	CASSPGTGGSPQHF	TGCGCCAGCAGTCCCGGGACAGGGGGATCGCCCCAGCATTTT
NA	TRBV9	few	TRBJ2-1	CASSVGGNVDEQFF	TGTGCCAGCAGCGTAGGAGGAAACGTAGACGAGCAGTTCTTC
NA	TRBV2	NA	TRBJ2-7	CASSEGVEGGEQYF	TGTGCCAGCAGTGAAGGGGTAGAGGGTGGCGAGCAGTACTTC
TRBD1	TRBV29-1	NA	TRBJ2-2	CSASTGGGSNTGELFF	TGCAGCGCTTCGACAGGGGGCGGTTCCAACACCGGGGAGCTGTTTTTT
TRBD1	TRBV30	NA	TRBJ1-5	CAWSQKKPGGSYQPQHF	TGTGCCTGGAGCCAAAAGAAACCAGGGGGAAGTTACCAGCCCCAGCATTTT
NA	TRBV30	few	TRBJ2-1	CAWSLLPRYEQFF	TGTGCCTGGAGCCTATTACCCCGTTATGAGCAGTTCTTC
NA	TRBV29-1	few	TRBJ2-1	CSVVFLANNEQFF	TGCAGCGTTGTATTTTTAGCAAACAATGAGCAGTTCTTC
NA	TRBV30	NA	TRBJ2-3	CAWRPGLSTDTQYF	TGTGCCTGGAGGCCGGGACTTTCCACAGATACGCAGTATTTT
NA	TRBV5-1	NA	TRBJ2-2	CASSFPGGGELFF	TGCGCCAGCAGCTTCCCCGGTGGCGGGGAGCTGTTTTTT
NA	TRBV18	NA	TRBJ2-5	CASSPPSEETQYF	TGTGCCAGCTCACCCCCATCAGAAGAGACCCAGTACTTC
NA	TRBV29-1	NA	TRBJ2-1	CSVTPTSEQFF	TGCAGCGTAACTCCGACCTCTGAGCAGTTCTTC
TRBD2	TRBV9	NA	TRBJ2-2	CASSVASLAGVIGELFF	TGTGCCAGCAGCGTAGCTTCACTAGCGGGAGTTATCGGGGAGCTGTTTTTT
NA	TRBV6-5	NA	TRBJ1-1	CASSYVQGTEAFF	TGTGCCAGCAGTTACGTACAGGGCACTGAAGCTTTCTTT
TRBD1	TRBV4-3	NA	TRBJ2-7	CASSRTYRGLYEQYF	TGCGCCAGCAGCCGAACCTACAGGGGTCTCTACGAGCAGTACTTC
TRBD1	TRBV29-1	few	TRBJ1-5	CSVTTGGRGQPQHF	TGCAGCGTTACTACAGGGGGGAGAGGTCAGCCCCAGCATTTT
TRBD1	TRBV13	NA	TRBJ2-3	CASSSSGTGGTDTQYF	TGTGCCAGCAGCTCCTCCGGGACAGGGGGCACAGATACGCAGTATTTT
NA	TRBV27	NA	TRBJ2-3	CASSLYSGPADTQYF	TGTGCCAGCAGTTTATACTCCGGGCCGGCAGATACGCAGTATTTT
NA	TRBV4-1	NA	TRBJ1-1	CASSQVRQENTEAFF	TGCGCCAGCAGCCAAGTCCGACAGGAGAACACTGAAGCTTTCTTT
NA	TRBV25-1	once	TRBJ2-2	CASQYGAGELFF	TGTGCCAGCCAATACGGAGCCGGGGAGCTGTTTTTT
NA	TRBV6-6	NA	TRBJ1-1	CASGRTENTEAFF	TGTGCCAGCGGGAGGACGGAGAACACTGAAGCTTTCTTT
NA	TRBV7-9	NA	TRBJ2-4	CASEYFGDNIQYF	NA
NA	TRBV29-1	NA	TRBJ1-1	CSVRDNLNTEAFF	TGCAGCGTTAGGGACAACCTGAACACTGAAGCTTTCTTT
NA	TRBV7-9	few	TRBJ1-2	CASSAIRGQGYTF	TGTGCCAGCAGCGCCATCCGGGGGCAGGGCTACACCTTC
NA	TRBV11-2	few	TRBJ2-1	CASSLVGAEWGATNEQFF	TGTGCCAGCAGCTTAGTGGGGGCGGAATGGGGTGCGACCAATGAGCAGTTCTTC
NA	TRBV9	few	TRBJ1-1	CASSLGKGKRNTEAFF	TGTGCCAGCAGCCTGGGGAAGGGAAAGAGGAACACTGAAGCTTTCTTT
NA	TRBV28	once	TRBJ2-6	CASRYSTGSGANVLTF	TGTGCCAGCAGATACTCAACAGGGTCAGGGGCCAACGTCCTGACTTTC
NA	TRBV29-1	NA	TRBJ2-7	CSVGGTGEQYF	TGCAGCGTTGGGGGTACGGGAGAGCAGTACTTC
NA	TRBV29-1	few	TRBJ2-5	CSEGLPEETQYF	TGCAGCGAGGGACTGCCAGAAGAGACCCAGTACTTC
NA	TRBV5-1	NA	TRBJ2-7	CASSLYGGASYEQYF	TGCGCCAGCAGCTTGTATGGGGGCGCGTCCTACGAGCAGTACTTC
TRBD2	TRBV29-1	NA	TRBJ2-1	CSVAGTSGIYNEQFF	TGCAGCGTAGCCGGGACTAGCGGAATCTACAATGAGCAGTTCTTC
NA	TRBV29-1	NA	TRBJ2-7	CSVEQGYEQYF	TGCAGCGTGGAACAGGGATACGAGCAGTACTTC
NA	TRBV19	few	TRBJ1-5	CASSPTSPAGQPQHF	TGTGCCAGTAGTCCCACATCCCCCGCCGGGCAGCCCCAGCATTTT
NA	TRBV30	few	TRBJ2-7	CAWTGADYEQYF	TGTGCCTGGACAGGGGCAGACTACGAGCAGTACTTC
TRBD1	TRBV2	NA	TRBJ1-2	CASSYKGAGSGYGYTF	TGTGCCAGCTCTTACAAGGGGGCTGGATCGGGCTATGGCTACACCTTC
NA	TRBV29-1	few	TRBJ2-2	CSVRLGGELFF	TGCAGCGTTCGACTGGGCGGGGAGCTGTTTTTT
TRBD2	TRBV6-6	NA	TRBJ2-1	CASRGEGSSYNEQFF	TGTGCCAGCAGAGGGGAGGGAAGCTCCTACAATGAGCAGTTCTTC
TRBD1	TRBV29-1	few	TRBJ2-7	CSAGQGDSYEQYF	TGCAGCGCAGGACAGGGGGACTCCTACGAGCAGTACTTC
TRBD2	TRBV7-8	few	TRBJ2-7	CASSLGLAPSYEQYF	TGTGCCAGCAGCTTAGGACTAGCGCCTTCCTACGAGCAGTACTTC
TRBD1	TRBV27	NA	TRBJ1-1	CASSFGTGAEAFF	TGTGCCAGCAGTTTCGGTACAGGGGCTGAAGCTTTCTTT
TRBD2	TRBV29-1	NA	TRBJ2-1	CSVDLAGGGNEQFF	TGCAGCGTGGACCTAGCGGGAGGGGGCAATGAGCAGTTCTTC
TRBD2	TRBV29-1	NA	TRBJ2-1	CSASTSGDYNEQFF	TGCAGCGCCTCAACTAGCGGGGACTACAATGAGCAGTTCTTC
TRBD1	TRBV14	many	TRBJ2-7	CASSQTGTVYEQYF	TGTGCCAGCAGCCAGACCGGGACAGTCTACGAGCAGTACTTC
NA	TRBV27	NA	TRBJ2-1	CASGRAGGRGEQFF	TGTGCCAGCGGTCGCGCTGGTGGTAGGGGTGAGCAGTTCTTC
NA	TRBV29-1	few	TRBJ1-2	CSVMAETYGYTF	TGCAGCGTCATGGCAGAAACCTATGGCTACACCTTC
NA	TRBV29-1	NA	TRBJ2-5	CSVDVVEETQYF	TGCAGCGTTGATGTAGTAGAAGAGACCCAGTACTTC
NA	TRBV14	NA	TRBJ2-1	CASSQVPYNEQFF	TGTGCCAGCAGCCAAGTCCCCTACAATGAGCAGTTCTTC
NA	TRBV6-5	few	TRBJ1-1	CASSETDNTEAFF	TGTGCCAGCAGCGAGACAGATAACACTGAAGCTTTCTTT
NA	TRBV7-9	NA	TRBJ1-1	CASSLSGTQTEEAFF	TGTGCCAGCAGCTTATCGGGGACGCAAACCGAGGAAGCTTTCTTT
TRBD1	TRBV4-1	few	TRBJ2-7	CASSQRQGGLYEQYF	TGCGCCAGCAGCCAGAGACAGGGGGGACTATACGAGCAGTACTTC
NA	TRBV9	NA	TRBJ2-7	CASSVEDGAYEQYF	TGTGCCAGCAGCGTAGAGGACGGGGCCTACGAGCAGTACTTC
NA	TRBV29-1	NA	TRBJ1-2	CSVGPGGHEPYGYTF	TGCAGCGTTGGGCCGGGCGGACACGAACCCTATGGCTACACCTTC
NA	TRBV2	NA	TRBJ2-3	CASSETGPDSSTDTQYF	TGTGCCAGCAGTGAAACAGGGCCAGACTCTAGCACAGATACGCAGTATTTT
TRBD1	TRBV2	few	TRBJ2-7	CASSQGQGPPYEQYF	TGTGCCAGCTCACAGGGACAGGGCCCCCCCTACGAGCAGTACTTC
TRBD2	TRBV29-1	few	TRBJ2-1	CSVLAGAKDEQFF	TGCAGCGTTTTAGCGGGAGCAAAGGATGAGCAGTTCTTC
NA	TRBV27	NA	TRBJ2-2	CASSWVNTGELFF	TGTGCCAGCAGTTGGGTCAACACCGGGGAGCTGTTTTTT
NA	TRBV4-1	NA	TRBJ2-7	CASSLLEGPREQYF	TGCGCCAGCAGCCTACTCGAGGGGCCAAGGGAGCAGTACTTC